This T cell receptor beta chain appears in the sequencing data of a study of blood T cell repertoires in COVID-19. Turning to the study itself: Material from acute and convalescent COVID-19 was sourced from the United States, Italy and Spain.

In the authors' methods: Amplification of reference gene primers provided the estimated nucleated cell counts. TCRdb's copy holds only in-frame clones and misses some; the assay was immunoSEQ multiplex PCR. Clonal size and the V and J genes are those of that table, whereas D and trimming came from the DNA. The sample lists 95,000 to 150,000 clones; around 81% were seen once. CDR1 is MGHRA, CDR2 YSYEKL, per germline. The J segment lost 8 bases and the V segment lost 3 bases, leaving 7 bases of the junction unmatched. The CDR3 spans 14 residues. The sequencing input was peripheral blood. This chain connects TRBV4-1 to TRBJ2-1, with 7 bases matching TRBD2. The source of this sequence is a man in his fifties or sixties with acute or convalescent COVID-19. CDR3 residues: CASSQPGGVHEQFF. In nucleotides, the CDR3 is TGCGCCAGCAGCCAGCCGGGGGGAGTCCATGAGCAGTTCTTC.